This TCR beta chain appears in the sequencing data of a study of blood T cell repertoires in COVID-19. Study as a whole: From the United States, Italy and Spain came samples of acute and convalescent COVID-19.

CDR3 size: 17 residues. In germline, CDR1 is SGHNT, CDR2 YYREEE (reference sequence). V lost 4 bases and J lost 5; bases outside the gene matches: 15. Data came from immunoSEQ multiplex PCR; TCRdb stores just in-frame clones and leaves some out. This table holds a few hundred thousand clones, about 89% found once. Residents of over 20 US areas, aged about 18 to 95 years, made up the participants. The chain uses TRBV5-4 and TRBJ2-5, with 9 bases fitting TRBD2. The TCR originated in a woman aged 40 to 50 who had been exposed to COVID-19. The specimen sequenced was PBMCs or T cells enriched from blood (not recorded which). CDR3 sequence: CASSPGVAGARGETQYF. The CDR3 DNA reads TGTGCCAGCAGCCCCGGGGTAGCGGGGGCCAGGGGCGAGACCCAGTACTTC.